This T cell receptor (beta chain) is drawn from a study of blood T cell repertoires in COVID-19. Germline V gene data show CDR1 as GTSNPN and CDR2 as SVGIG (reference sequence). The CDR3 totals 12 residues. V shed 7 bases and J 3 bases; nucleotides not matched to a gene: 6. Here immunoSEQ multiplex PCR was the method, and the copy in TCRdb shows in-frame clones only, minus some. The data show some 380,000 clones, 70% to 90% seen once. This sequence was found in a woman aged 35 to 49 with acute COVID-19. The sequenced sample was PBMCs or T cells enriched from blood (not recorded which). V and J are TRBV30 and TRBJ2-7, with 7 bases fitting TRBD1. The CDR3 nucleotides read TGTGCCTCAGGACGGGACAGCTACGAGCAGTACTTC. Protein sequence: CASGRDSYEQYF.